A selection of T cell receptor beta chains follows, all from one sample in a study of cytomegalovirus exposure and HLA in healthy donors. Sequencing was performed with immunoSEQ multiplex PCR; in TCRdb, only in-frame clones are kept and a portion is missing. This sample yields more than 85,000 clones, of which approximately 86% are seen a single time; approximately 4% belongs to the top ten. The sequencing input was PBMCs. These receptors were collected from a woman younger than 35 in good health and CMV-seropositive. The CDR3 runs from the conserved cysteine through the conserved F or W. Each record gives: V gene, J gene, clone size, D gene, CDR3 protein, CDR3 DNA. A D gene is named only where the DNA matches it firmly. Some rows have no size entry. The others give once, few or many, or a class for an expanded clone.

TRBV9	TRBJ2-2	.	.	CASSVSGSNTGELFF	TGTGCCAGCAGCGTTAGCGGCTCGAACACCGGGGAGCTGTTTTTT
TRBV5-4	TRBJ2-7	.	TRBD1	CASSPQGSKEQYF	TGTGCCAGCAGCCCACAGGGGTCGAAGGAGCAGTACTTC
TRBV19	TRBJ1-5	few	TRBD1	CASATGGSQPQHF	TGTGCCAGTGCCACAGGGGGCAGTCAGCCCCAGCATTTT
TRBV6-6	TRBJ2-5	once	.	CASSYSVGTLQETQYF	TGTGCCAGCAGTTACAGCGTCGGGACTTTACAAGAGACCCAGTACTTC
TRBV9	TRBJ2-7	.	TRBD1	CASSVGQGAYEQYF	TGTGCCAGCAGCGTAGGACAGGGGGCCTACGAGCAGTACTTC
TRBV29-1	TRBJ2-1	.	TRBD2	CSESKPGGPSEQFF	TGCAGCGAGTCCAAACCGGGGGGGCCGTCTGAGCAGTTCTTC
TRBV9	TRBJ1-4	.	TRBD1	CASSPQGGGGVFEKLFF	TGTGCCAGCAGCCCCCAGGGAGGAGGGGGCGTTTTTGAAAAACTGTTTTTT
TRBV7-2	TRBJ1-2	.	TRBD1	CASSLSRQGGYGYTF	TGTGCCAGCAGCTTATCCCGACAGGGAGGCTATGGCTACACCTTC
TRBV7-2	TRBJ2-3	.	.	CASSLAGLLSTDTQYF	TGTGCCAGCAGCTTAGCAGGACTTCTTAGCACAGATACGCAGTATTTT
TRBV7-8	TRBJ2-7	few	TRBD1	CASSLNLRTGEEYF	TGTGCCAGCAGCTTAAACCTACGGACAGGCGAAGAGTACTTC
TRBV10-3	TRBJ1-6	.	.	CAISESTRSPLHF	TGTGCCATCAGTGAGTCTACGCGGTCACCCCTCCACTTT
TRBV29-1	TRBJ2-2	once	TRBD1	CSVDSNRGRGTGELFF	TGCAGCGTTGATAGTAACAGGGGGCGCGGAACCGGGGAGCTGTTTTTT
TRBV20-1	TRBJ2-1	.	.	CSALYSNEQFF	TGCAGTGCTCTTTACAGCAATGAGCAGTTCTTC
TRBV27	TRBJ1-6	.	.	CASSLSKRVSNSPLHF	TGTGCCAGCAGTTTATCGAAGCGGGTCTCTAATTCACCCCTCCACTTT
TRBV29-1	TRBJ1-2	once	.	CSVEVGRGYTF	TGCAGCGTTGAAGTGGGCCGTGGCTACACCTTC
TRBV4-1	TRBJ2-3	.	.	CASSHPRSGGAGDTQYF	TGCGCCAGCAGCCACCCCAGGTCGGGCGGGGCGGGCGATACGCAGTATTTT
TRBV7-9	TRBJ1-5	once	TRBD1	CASSPPGQRNQPQHF	TGTGCCAGCAGCCCCCCGGGACAGAGGAATCAGCCCCAGCATTTT
TRBV5-1	TRBJ2-1	.	.	CASSRDRSSYNEQFF	TGCGCCAGCAGCAGAGACAGGAGCTCCTACAATGAGCAGTTCTTC
TRBV15	TRBJ2-4	.	.	CATSISPGAQNIQYF	TGTGCCACCAGTATCTCCCCAGGGGCCCAAAACATTCAGTACTTC
TRBV4-1	TRBJ1-2	.	.	CASSQDRRGNYGYTF	TGCGCCAGCAGCCAAGACAGGAGGGGTAACTATGGCTACACCTTC
TRBV19	TRBJ1-1	.	TRBD1	CASRLEGAAFF	TGTGCCAGTAGACTGGAGGGGGCAGCTTTCTTT
TRBV7-6	TRBJ2-7	.	.	CASSSIHGGYEQYF	TGTGCCAGCAGTTCGATACATGGCGGCTACGAGCAGTACTTC
TRBV9	TRBJ2-2	.	TRBD1	CASSPFGQGKGGELFF	TGTGCCAGCAGCCCCTTCGGACAGGGCAAGGGCGGGGAGCTGTTTTTT
TRBV30	TRBJ1-1	.	.	CAWNLDRNTEAFF	TGTGCCTGGAACCTAGACAGGAACACTGAAGCTTTCTTT
TRBV5-1	TRBJ2-7	.	.	CASSLAGEQYF	TGCGCCAGCAGCCTGGCAGGGGAGCAGTACTTC
TRBV19	TRBJ1-5	few	.	CASSSVGGREPQHF	TGTGCCAGTAGCTCTGTAGGGGGTAGAGAGCCCCAGCATTTT
TRBV27	TRBJ2-7	.	TRBD1	CASSLVRGKGEQYF	TGTGCCAGCAGTTTAGTCAGGGGGAAGGGGGAGCAGTACTTC
TRBV7-6	TRBJ2-7	.	.	CASSLVLETYEQYF	TGTGCCAGCAGCTTAGTATTAGAGACCTACGAGCAGTACTTC
TRBV6-5	TRBJ2-7	.	TRBD1	CASRDSTNYEQYF	TGTGCCAGTAGGGACAGCACAAACTACGAGCAGTACTTC
TRBV5-5	TRBJ2-7	.	TRBD2	CASTWTSGTDEQYF	TGTGCCAGCACCTGGACTAGCGGGACCGACGAGCAGTACTTC
TRBV10-3	TRBJ2-1	.	TRBD2	CAITPTSGGGEQFF	TGTGCCATCACCCCCACTAGCGGGGGGGGAGAGCAGTTCTTC
TRBV18	TRBJ1-5	.	TRBD1	CASSPLTGQGNIQPQHF	TGTGCCAGCTCACCCCTGACGGGACAGGGAAACATACAGCCCCAGCATTTT
TRBV2	TRBJ1-4	.	.	CASSLGGEKLFF	TGTGCCAGCAGTCTAGGCGGGGAAAAACTGTTTTTT
TRBV29-1	TRBJ1-1	once	.	CSVGGVNTEAFF	TGCAGCGTCGGAGGGGTGAACACTGAAGCTTTCTTT
TRBV4-1	TRBJ2-3	.	TRBD2	CASSQGAGAGVGTDTQYF	TGCGCCAGCAGCCAAGGGGCCGGGGCGGGAGTGGGCACAGATACGCAGTATTTT
TRBV27	TRBJ2-3	.	.	CASSARGPSQDTDTQYF	TGTGCCAGCAGTGCAAGGGGCCCATCTCAGGACACAGATACGCAGTATTTT
TRBV9	TRBJ1-2	.	.	CASSPPGTLYGYTF	TGTGCCAGCAGCCCACCCGGGACACTCTATGGCTACACCTTC
TRBV6-6	TRBJ1-6	few	TRBD1	CASSYDRVGSPLHF	TGTGCCAGCAGTTACGACAGGGTCGGTTCACCCCTCCACTTT
TRBV9	TRBJ1-3	once	.	CASSVGPGTSGNTIYF	TGTGCCAGCAGCGTAGGTCCAGGAACCTCTGGAAACACCATATATTTT
TRBV6-5	TRBJ1-5	once	.	CASSYRGDGQPQHF	TGTGCCAGCAGTTACCGGGGGGATGGGCAGCCCCAGCATTTT
TRBV14	TRBJ2-3	.	.	CASSRIQGTDTQYF	TGTGCCAGCAGCCGGATTCAGGGTACAGATACGCAGTATTTT
TRBV4-1	TRBJ1-4	.	TRBD1	CASSQSDRGMAKLFF	TGCGCCAGCAGCCAGAGTGACAGGGGTATGGCAAAACTGTTTTTT
TRBV7-9	TRBJ1-2	.	.	CASSSGARGNYGYTF	TGTGCCAGCAGCAGCGGGGCCAGGGGAAACTATGGCTACACCTTC
TRBV6-1	TRBJ2-7	.	.	CASSGGGTFTYEQYF	TGTGCCAGCAGTGGCGGAGGGACTTTCACCTACGAGCAGTACTTC
TRBV6-1	TRBJ2-1	few	TRBD1	CASSVRTGGYNEQFF	TGTGCCAGCAGTGTCCGGACAGGGGGCTACAATGAGCAGTTCTTC
TRBV6-6	TRBJ2-5	once	.	CASRQQVFQETQYF	TGTGCCAGCAGGCAGCAGGTCTTCCAAGAGACCCAGTACTTC
TRBV7-8	TRBJ2-1	.	TRBD2	CASSLARLAGSYNEQFF	TGTGCCAGCAGCTTAGCCCGACTAGCGGGGTCCTACAATGAGCAGTTCTTC
TRBV4-2	TRBJ2-1	.	.	CASSQEVGGSYNEQFF	TGTGCCAGCAGCCAAGAGGTAGGGGGCTCCTACAATGAGCAGTTCTTC